This T cell receptor beta chain is from a study of blood T cell repertoires in COVID-19. Across the study: The analysed material was cDNA or gDNA that came from T cells, B-cell-depleted T cells, or PBMCs.

Authors' processing steps: Estimates of nucleated cell counts were drawn from the amplification of reference gene primers. Assay used: immunoSEQ multiplex PCR; TCRdb lists only in-frame clones, some missing. V, J and clone size derive from that table, while D and trimming were established from the DNA sequence. This sample carries 100,000 to 150,000 clones, around four fifths of them seen once, and the ten largest clones take more than 2%. Germline values: CDR1 SGHDT, CDR2 YYEEEE. J was trimmed by 9 bases and V by 2 bases; bases with no gene match: 12. The CDR3 contains 16 residues. Individuals drawn from approximately 22 US areas were about 18 to 95 years old. Clinical history as reported by participants underpinned cohort assignment.

The chain uses TRBV5-6 and TRBJ2-7; 12 bases align to TRBD2. This TCR was sampled from a man aged 35-49 years with acute COVID-19. The sample was PBMCs or T cells enriched from blood (not recorded which). CDR3 DNA sequence: TGTGCCAGCAGCTTTTTTAGACTAGCGGGAGATTATGGGCAGTACTTC. This codes for CASSFFRLAGDYGQYF. Full variable domain (rest looked up from reference TRBV5-6 and TRBJ2-7): DAGVTQSPTHLIKTRGQQVTLRCSPKSGHDTVSWYQQALGQGPQFIFQYYEEEERQRGNFPDRFSGHQFPNYSSELNVNALLLGDSALYLCASSFFRLAGDYGQYFGPGTRLTVT.